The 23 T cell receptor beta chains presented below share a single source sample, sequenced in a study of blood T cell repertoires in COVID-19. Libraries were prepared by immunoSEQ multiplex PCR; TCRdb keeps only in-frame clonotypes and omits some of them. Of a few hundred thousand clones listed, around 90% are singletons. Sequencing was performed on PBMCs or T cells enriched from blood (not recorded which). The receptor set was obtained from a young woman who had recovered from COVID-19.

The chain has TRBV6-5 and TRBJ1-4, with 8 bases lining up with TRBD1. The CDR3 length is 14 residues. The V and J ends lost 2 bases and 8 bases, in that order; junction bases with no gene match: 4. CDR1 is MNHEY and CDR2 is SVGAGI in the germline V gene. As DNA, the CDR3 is TGTGCCAGCAGTTACCTCACAGGGGGGGAAAAACTGTTTTTT. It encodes CASSYLTGGEKLFF.

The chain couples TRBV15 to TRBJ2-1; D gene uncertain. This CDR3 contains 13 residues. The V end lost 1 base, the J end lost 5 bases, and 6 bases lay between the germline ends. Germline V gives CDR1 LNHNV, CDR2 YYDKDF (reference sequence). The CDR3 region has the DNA TGTGCCACCAGCAGAGCCTTTAACAATGAGCAGTTCTTC. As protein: CATSRAFNNEQFF.

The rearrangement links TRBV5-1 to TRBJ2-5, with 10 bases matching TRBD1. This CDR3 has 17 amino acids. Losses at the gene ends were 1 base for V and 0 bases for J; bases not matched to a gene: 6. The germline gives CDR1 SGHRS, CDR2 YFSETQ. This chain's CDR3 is CASSLRGDRGYQETQYF. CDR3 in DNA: TGCGCCAGCAGCTTGCGGGGGGACAGGGGATACCAAGAGACCCAGTACTTC.

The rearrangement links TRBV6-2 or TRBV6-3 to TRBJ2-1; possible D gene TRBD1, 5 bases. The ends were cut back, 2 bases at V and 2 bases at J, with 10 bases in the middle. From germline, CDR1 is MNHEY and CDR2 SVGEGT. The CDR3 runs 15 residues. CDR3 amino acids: CASSYRQGTYNEQFF. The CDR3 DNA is TGTGCCAGCAGTTACCGGCAGGGCACCTACAATGAGCAGTTCTTC.

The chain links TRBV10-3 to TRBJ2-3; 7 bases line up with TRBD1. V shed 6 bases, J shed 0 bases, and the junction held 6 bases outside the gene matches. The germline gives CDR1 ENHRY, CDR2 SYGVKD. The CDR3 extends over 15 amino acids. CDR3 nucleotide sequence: TGTGCCATCAGGTTGGGACAGCGAAGCACAGATACGCAGTATTTT. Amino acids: CAIRLGQRSTDTQYF.

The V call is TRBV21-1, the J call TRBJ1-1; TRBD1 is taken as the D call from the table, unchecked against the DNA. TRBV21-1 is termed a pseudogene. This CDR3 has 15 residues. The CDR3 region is CASSKGGRANTEAFF. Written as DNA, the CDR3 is TGTGCCAGCAGCAAAGGGGGCCGGGCGAACACTGAAGCTTTCTTT.

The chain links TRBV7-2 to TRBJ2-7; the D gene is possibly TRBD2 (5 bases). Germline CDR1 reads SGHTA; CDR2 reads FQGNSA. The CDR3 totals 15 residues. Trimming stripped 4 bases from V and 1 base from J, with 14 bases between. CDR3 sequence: CASSSRSASSYEQYF. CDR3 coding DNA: TGTGCCAGCAGCTCTCGTAGCGCCTCATCCTACGAGCAGTACTTC.

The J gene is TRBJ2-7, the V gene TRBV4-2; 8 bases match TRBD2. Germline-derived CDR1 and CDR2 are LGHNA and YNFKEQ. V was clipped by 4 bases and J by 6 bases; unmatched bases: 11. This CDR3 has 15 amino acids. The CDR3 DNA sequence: TGTGCCAGCAGCCCACGACTAGCGACGGACCTCGAGCAGTACTTC. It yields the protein CASSPRLATDLEQYF.

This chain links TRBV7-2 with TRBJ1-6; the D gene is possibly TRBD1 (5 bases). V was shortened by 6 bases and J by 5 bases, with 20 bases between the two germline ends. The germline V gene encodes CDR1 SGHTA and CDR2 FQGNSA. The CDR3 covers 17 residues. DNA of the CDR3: TGTGCCAGCAGTCAAGGCCGGGGGAATCCGCATAATTCACCCCTCCACTTT. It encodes CASSQGRGNPHNSPLHF.

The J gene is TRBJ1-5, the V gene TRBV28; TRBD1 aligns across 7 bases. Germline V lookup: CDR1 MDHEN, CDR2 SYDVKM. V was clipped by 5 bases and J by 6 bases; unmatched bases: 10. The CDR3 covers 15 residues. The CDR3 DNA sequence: TGTGCCAGCAGTCGCCTCGACAGGGATAGTCAGCCCCAGCATTTT. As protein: CASSRLDRDSQPQHF.

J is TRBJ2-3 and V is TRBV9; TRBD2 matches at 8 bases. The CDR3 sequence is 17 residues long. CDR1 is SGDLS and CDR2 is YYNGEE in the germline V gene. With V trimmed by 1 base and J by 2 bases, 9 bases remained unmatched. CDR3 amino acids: CASSVPGRGANTDTQYF. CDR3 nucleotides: TGTGCCAGCAGCGTACCTGGGCGGGGGGCGAACACAGATACGCAGTATTTT.

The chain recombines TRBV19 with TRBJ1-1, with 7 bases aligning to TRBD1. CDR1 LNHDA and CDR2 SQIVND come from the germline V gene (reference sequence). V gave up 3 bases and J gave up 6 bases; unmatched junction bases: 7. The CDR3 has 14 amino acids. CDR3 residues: CASSMGQTGAEAFF. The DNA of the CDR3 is TGTGCCAGTAGTATGGGACAGACGGGTGCTGAAGCTTTCTTT.

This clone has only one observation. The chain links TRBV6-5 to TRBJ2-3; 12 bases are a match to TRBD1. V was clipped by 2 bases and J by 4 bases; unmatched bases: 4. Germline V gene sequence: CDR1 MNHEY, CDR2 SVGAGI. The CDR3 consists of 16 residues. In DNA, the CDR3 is TGTGCCAGCAGTTACCTAGGGACAGGGGGCCCAGATACGCAGTATTTT. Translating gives CASSYLGTGGPDTQYF.

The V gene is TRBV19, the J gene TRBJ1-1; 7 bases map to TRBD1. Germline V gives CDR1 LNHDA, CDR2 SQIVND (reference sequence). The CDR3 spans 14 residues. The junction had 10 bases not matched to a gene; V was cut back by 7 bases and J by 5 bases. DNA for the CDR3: TGTGCCAGTATCTCTCCAGGGGGTCGGACTGAAGCTTTCTTT. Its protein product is CASISPGGRTEAFF.

CDR3: CASSFYPPRQGASGPYGYTF. Written as DNA, the CDR3 is TGTGCCAGCAGTTTTTATCCCCCAAGACAGGGGGCATCAGGACCTTATGGCTACACCTTC. The J gene is TRBJ1-2, the V gene TRBV27; 10 nucleotides match TRBD1. V lost 3 bases, J lost 5 bases, and 21 bases stayed unmatched. The CDR3 spans 20 residues. CDR1 is MNHEY and CDR2 is SMNVEV in the germline V gene (reference sequence).

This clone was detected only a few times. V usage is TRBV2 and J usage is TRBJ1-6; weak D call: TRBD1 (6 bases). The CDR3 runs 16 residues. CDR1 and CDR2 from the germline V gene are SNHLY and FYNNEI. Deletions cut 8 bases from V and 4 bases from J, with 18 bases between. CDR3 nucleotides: TGTGCCAGCCGAGAACAGGGTCGGGGTTATAATTCACCCCTCCACTTT. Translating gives CASREQGRGYNSPLHF.

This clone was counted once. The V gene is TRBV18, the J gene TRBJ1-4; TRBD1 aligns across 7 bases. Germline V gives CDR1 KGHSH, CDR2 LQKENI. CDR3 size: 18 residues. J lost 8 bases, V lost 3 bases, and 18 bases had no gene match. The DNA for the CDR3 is TGTGCCAGCTCACCCCTCGGGACAGAAGGGCCTACAGACGAAAAACTGTTTTTT. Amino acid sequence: CASSPLGTEGPTDEKLFF.

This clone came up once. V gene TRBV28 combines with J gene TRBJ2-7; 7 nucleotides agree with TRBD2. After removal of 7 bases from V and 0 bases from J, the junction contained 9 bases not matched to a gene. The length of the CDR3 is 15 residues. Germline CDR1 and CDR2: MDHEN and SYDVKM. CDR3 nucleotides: TGTGCCAGCACCCATGGAACGGGGGGCTCCTACGAGCAGTACTTC. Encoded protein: CASTHGTGGSYEQYF.

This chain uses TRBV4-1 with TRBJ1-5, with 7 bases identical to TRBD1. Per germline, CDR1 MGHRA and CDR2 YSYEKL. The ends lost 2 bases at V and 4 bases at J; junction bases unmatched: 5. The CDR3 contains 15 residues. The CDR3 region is CASSQRTGQNQPQHF. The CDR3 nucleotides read TGCGCCAGCAGCCAACGGACAGGACAGAATCAGCCCCAGCATTTT.

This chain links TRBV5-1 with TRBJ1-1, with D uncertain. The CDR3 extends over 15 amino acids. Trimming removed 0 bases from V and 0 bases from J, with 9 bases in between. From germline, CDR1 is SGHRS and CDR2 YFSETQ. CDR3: CASSLAMSLNTEAFF. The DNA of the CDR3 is TGCGCCAGCAGCTTGGCCATGAGCCTGAACACTGAAGCTTTCTTT.

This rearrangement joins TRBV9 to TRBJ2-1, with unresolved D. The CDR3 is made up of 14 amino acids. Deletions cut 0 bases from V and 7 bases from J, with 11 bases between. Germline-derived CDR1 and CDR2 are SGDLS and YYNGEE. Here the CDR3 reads CASSVDLRENEQFF. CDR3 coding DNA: TGTGCCAGCAGCGTAGATTTGCGAGAAAATGAGCAGTTCTTC.

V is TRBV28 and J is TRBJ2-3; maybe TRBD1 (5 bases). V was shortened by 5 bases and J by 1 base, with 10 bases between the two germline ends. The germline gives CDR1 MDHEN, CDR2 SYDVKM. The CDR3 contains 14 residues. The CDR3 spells CASSEPTGTDTQYF. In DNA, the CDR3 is TGTGCCAGCAGTGAACCGACAGGCACAGATACGCAGTATTTT.

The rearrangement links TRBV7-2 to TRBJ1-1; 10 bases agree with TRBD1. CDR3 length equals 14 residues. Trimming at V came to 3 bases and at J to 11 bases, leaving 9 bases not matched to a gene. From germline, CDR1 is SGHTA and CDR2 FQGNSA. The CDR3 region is CASSFRQGAWEAFF. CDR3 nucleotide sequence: TGTGCCAGCAGCTTTAGACAGGGGGCTTGGGAGGCTTTCTTT.